These T cell receptor beta chains were read from a single sample in a study of blood T cell repertoires in COVID-19. Sequencing was performed with immunoSEQ multiplex PCR; in TCRdb, only in-frame clones are kept and a portion is missing. Counted here are under 200,000 clones, roughly 84% occurring once; the ten biggest clones make up about 2.7%. The sample comprised peripheral blood. These receptors originate from a human donor with acute or convalescent COVID-19. The donor label of this sample is uncertain. CDR3s include the opening cysteine and the closing phenylalanine or tryptophan. D genes are given only for firm matches. A row's size may be missing; if present it is once, few, many or a size class.

d_gene	abundance	v_gene	j_gene	CDR3aa	CDR3nt
-	-	TRBV28	TRBJ1-1	CASSVDRMNTEAFF	TGTGCCAGCAGTGTGGACAGAATGAACACTGAAGCTTTCTTT
-	few	TRBV6-5	TRBJ1-4	CASSWGGNEKLFF	TGTGCCAGCAGTTGGGGGGGAAATGAAAAACTGTTTTTT
-	-	TRBV28	TRBJ2-2	CASSLIEGGNTGELFF	TGTGCCAGCAGTTTAATAGAAGGGGGGAACACCGGGGAGCTGTTTTTT
-	few	TRBV2	TRBJ1-2	CASSRPQGSSYGYTF	TGTGCCAGCAGCCGACCGCAGGGATCGAGCTATGGCTACACCTTC
TRBD1	-	TRBV5-4	TRBJ1-3	CASSEGQGNTIYF	TGTGCCAGCAGCGAGGGACAGGGAAACACCATATATTTT
TRBD1	-	TRBV7-2	TRBJ1-2	CASSLRGQRANYGYTF	TGTGCCAGCAGCTTAAGGGGGCAACGAGCTAACTATGGCTACACCTTC
-	-	TRBV6-6	TRBJ2-1	CASSYRQGNEQFF	TGTGCCAGCAGTTATAGGCAGGGAAATGAGCAGTTCTTC
-	-	TRBV30	TRBJ1-4	CAWSVGAGTNEKLFF	TGTGCCTGGAGTGTGGGGGCAGGAACTAATGAAAAACTGTTTTTT
-	-	TRBV19	TRBJ2-3	CASSIDSITDTQYF	TGTGCCAGTAGTATTGACAGCATCACAGATACGCAGTATTTT
TRBD1	-	TRBV7-9	TRBJ1-2	CASSLEDREAYGYTF	TGTGCCAGCAGCTTAGAGGACAGGGAAGCCTATGGCTACACCTTC
-	-	TRBV20-1	TRBJ1-2	CSARGAPGPTF	TGCAGTGCTAGAGGGGCCCCCGGCCCCACCTTC
-	-	TRBV11-2	TRBJ1-1	CASRPGTRIPYTEAFF	TGTGCCAGCAGGCCCGGGACACGAATCCCCTACACTGAAGCTTTCTTT
-	-	TRBV2	TRBJ1-5	CASSGAGKGQPQHF	TGTGCCAGCAGTGGGGCAGGGAAGGGTCAGCCCCAGCATTTT
-	many	TRBV2	TRBJ2-7	CASRGAAYEQYF	TGTGCCAGCAGGGGAGCAGCTTACGAGCAGTACTTC
-	-	TRBV9	TRBJ2-5	CASSSSGHRETQYF	TGTGCCAGCAGCAGTAGCGGTCACAGGGAGACCCAGTACTTC
TRBD2	once	TRBV19	TRBJ2-2	CASRYSGSSPGELFF	TGTGCCAGTAGATATAGCGGGAGTTCCCCCGGGGAGCTGTTTTTT
TRBD1	-	TRBV7-3	TRBJ2-1	CASSQDRGAFNEQFF	TGTGCCAGCAGCCAAGACAGGGGGGCCTTTAATGAGCAGTTCTTC
TRBD1	-	TRBV28	TRBJ2-2	CASSRGGASTGELFF	TGTGCCAGCAGCCGAGGGGGCGCATCCACCGGGGAGCTGTTTTTT